Only a few counts were recorded for the clone carrying this T cell receptor (beta chain). How the authors handled the data: Amplified reference gene primers provided the basis for estimating nucleated cell counts. Some clones are missing from TCRdb's copy, which holds only in-frame ones; the method was immunoSEQ multiplex PCR. V, J and clone size reflect that table, while D and trimming were determined from the DNA. Here the sample spans a few hundred thousand clones, approximately 80% being singletons. The sample is drawn from a study of blood T cell repertoires in COVID-19. Study-wide background: Spain, Italy and the United States supplied samples that represented acute and convalescent COVID-19. From T cells, B-cell-depleted T cells, or PBMCs came the material, which was cDNA or gDNA.

CDR1 is MRHNA and CDR2 is SNTAGT in the germline V gene. Unmatched junction bases numbered 0, after V lost 0 bases and J lost 3 bases. The CDR3 consists of 16 residues. Participant reports of clinical history set cohort assignment. The receptor comes from a woman in her thirties or forties with acute COVID-19. This sequence joins TRBV6-4 and TRBJ2-2; 11 positions agree with TRBD2. Material: PBMCs or T cells enriched from blood (not recorded which). The CDR3 nucleotides read TGTGCCAGCAGTGACTCACTAGCGGGAGACACCGGGGAGCTGTTTTTT. Translation: CASSDSLAGDTGELFF.